This entry features one T cell receptor beta chain sequence. Reverse transcription used about 0.45 to 1 ug RNA and random hexamers. The CDR3 of TCR beta was amplified by immunoSEQ multiplex PCR across 54 Vbeta and 13 Jbeta. TCRdb fed the immunoSEQ multiplex PCR reads into MiXCR, producing one record per CDR3 protein. Among 20,000 to 25,000 distinct CDR3 sequences, 90% to 95% were seen once, and the ten largest hold 0.25% to 0.3%. This specimen comes from a study of CD8 T cells in Susac syndrome. The clonotype comes from a human donor in good health. What was sequenced was CD8+ T cells from PBMCs.

In nucleotides, the CDR3 is TGCGCCAGCAGCCCGACGGTCGCCTACGAGCAGTACTTC. Its protein product is CASSPTVAYEQYF. V and J are TRBV4-3 and TRBJ2-7; no definite D call. The CDR3 runs to 13 residues. In germline, CDR1 is LGHNA, CDR2 YSLEER. Trimming removed 4 bases from V and 2 bases from J, with 9 bases in between.